What follows is one T cell receptor (beta chain) and its context. No antigen is known for it. No base-level quality is on record; no much larger clone is a single base apart. The immunoSEQ Assay, a bias-controlled multiplex PCR, was used to amplify TCRbeta CDR3 regions from genomic DNA. From the authors' description of their analysis: Nucleated cell counts per sample were estimated from amplification of reference gene primers within the assay. To quantify the absolute abundance of each unique TCRbeta CDR3 rearrangement, sequence reads were collapsed and filtered. Productive Simpson clonality was computed per sample as the square root of Simpson's diversity index over productive rearrangements. This is the immuneACCESS table as TCRdb keeps it, with only in-frame sequences that have V and J called. A part of the clones is gone; compared with another copy, unresolved V genes explain less than half, and the rest is unexplained. The V and J calls and clone size are taken from that table; D and trimming were inferred from the DNA. This sample is represented by around 200,000 clones; more than 70% of them were singletons. The ten largest clones represent just under 2.5% of the sample.

The sample is drawn from a study of blood T cell repertoires in COVID-19 (dated by TCRdb to 2019 to 2021). Concerning the study at large: The collaborator samples originated in the United States, Italy and Spain and spanned the acute and convalescent phases of COVID-19. The prospective study material was composed of cDNA or gDNA derived from T cells, B-cell-depleted T cells, or PBMCs. Where HLA class I and class II types were available, the types were taken from metadata supplied by the sample provider, not from assay-based typing. The repertoires were made available in a free public database intended to serve as a resource for research on the immune response to SARS-CoV-2. Deeply sampled blood TCRbeta repertoires from subjects exposed to, actively infected with, or recovered from COVID-19 were included in the dataset. The sample metadata nearly always contained a de-identified subject ID, COVID-19 status, age in years and sex. Samples came from the ongoing ImmuneRACE study (first 160 participants) plus 1,254 subjects from 6 global collaborators. Study-wide conclusions, independent of this receptor: How much clinical and demographic metadata was included differed by source and by participant, and the metadata was provided uncurated.

The CDR1 and CDR2 encoded by the germline V gene are SGHRS and YFSETQ. The CDR3 goes from the cysteine to the phenylalanine over 15 residues. The retained sequence is limited to the CDR3, 45 bases, with the frame set at the first base. Relative to germline, V is 4 bases shorter and J is 8 bases shorter, with 21 bases between their ends. Collaborating institutions collected whole blood in K2EDTA tubes following their own protocols. Collaborator samples were shipped for TCRbeta analysis as frozen whole blood, isolated PBMCs, or DNA extracted from either sample type. Source material: peripheral blood. The receptor was isolated from a man aged 40-55 years with active or convalescent COVID-19. The chain links TRBV5-1 with TRBJ1-2; there is no confident call for the D gene. The bases are TGCGCCAGCAGCCCCCCTGGGAGGGAGATTTCGGGCTACACCTTC. This codes for CASSPPGREISGYTF.